The clone carrying this TCR beta chain was seen a handful of times. Its target is not known. The sample belongs to a study of T-cell memory formation after mild COVID-19. One entry per CDR3 protein results from TCRdb running MiXCR on the 5' RACE reads. The top ten clones hold around 12% of a sample with about 160,000 distinct CDR3 sequences, roughly 28% of them seen once. Overall study findings and caveats: Clones contracting over day 15 to 85 were CD4/CD8 balanced, with later expanders leaning CD4+.

V was clipped by 5 bases and J by 2 bases, with 13 bases between them. The germline V gene encodes CDR1 SQVTM and CDR2 ANQGSEA. This CDR3 has 13 amino acids. V gene TRBV29-1 combines with J gene TRBJ2-7; the D gene is possibly TRBD1 (5 bases). The sequence was obtained from an adult woman who had mild COVID-19 (a few samples of this study predate the infection). Cell type and time point are not known. Sequencing was performed on PBMCs or a T cell subset sorted from them (not recorded which). CDR3 in DNA: TGCAGCGTTTTGCTGACAGAAACCTACGAGCAGTACTTC. Its translation is CSVLLTETYEQYF.